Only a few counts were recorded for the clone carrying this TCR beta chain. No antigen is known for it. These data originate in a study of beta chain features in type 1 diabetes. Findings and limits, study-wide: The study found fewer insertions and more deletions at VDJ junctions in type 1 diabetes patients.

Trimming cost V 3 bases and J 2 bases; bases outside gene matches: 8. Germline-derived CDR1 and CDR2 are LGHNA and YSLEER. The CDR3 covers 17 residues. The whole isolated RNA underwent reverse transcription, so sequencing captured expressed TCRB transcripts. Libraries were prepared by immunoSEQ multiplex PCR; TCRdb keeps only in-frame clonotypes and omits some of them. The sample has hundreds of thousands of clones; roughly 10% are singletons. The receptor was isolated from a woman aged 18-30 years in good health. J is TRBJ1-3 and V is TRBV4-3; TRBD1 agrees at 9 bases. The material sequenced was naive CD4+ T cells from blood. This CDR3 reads CASSQVGQGIAGNTIYF. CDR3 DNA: TGCGCCAGCAGCCAGGTTGGACAGGGGATCGCTGGAAACACCATATATTTT.